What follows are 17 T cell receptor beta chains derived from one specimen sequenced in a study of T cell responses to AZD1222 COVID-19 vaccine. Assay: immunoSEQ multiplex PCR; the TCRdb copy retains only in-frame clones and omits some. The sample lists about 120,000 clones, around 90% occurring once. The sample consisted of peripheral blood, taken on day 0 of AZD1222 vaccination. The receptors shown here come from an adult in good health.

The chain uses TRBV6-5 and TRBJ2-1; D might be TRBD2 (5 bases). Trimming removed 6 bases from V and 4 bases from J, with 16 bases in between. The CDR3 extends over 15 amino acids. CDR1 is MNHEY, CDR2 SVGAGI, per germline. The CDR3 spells CASSWRVGKYNEQFF. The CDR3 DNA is TGTGCCAGCAGCTGGCGGGTAGGGAAGTACAATGAGCAGTTCTTC.

CDR3 bases: TGTGCCAGCAGTTTATGGGACAGGGCGGGGGCCAACACTGAAGCTTTCTTT. Its protein is CASSLWDRAGANTEAFF. The rearrangement uses TRBV28 and TRBJ1-1, with TRBD1 matching 8 bases. The ends lost 0 bases at V and 2 bases at J; junction bases unmatched: 8. The germline gives CDR1 MDHEN, CDR2 SYDVKM. The length of the CDR3 is 17 residues.

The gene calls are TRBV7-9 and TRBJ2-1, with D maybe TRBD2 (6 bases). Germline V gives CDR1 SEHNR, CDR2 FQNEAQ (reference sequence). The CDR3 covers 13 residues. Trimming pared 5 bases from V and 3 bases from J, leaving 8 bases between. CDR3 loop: CASSEGLYNEQFF. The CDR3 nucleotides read TGTGCCAGCAGCGAGGGACTCTACAATGAGCAGTTCTTC. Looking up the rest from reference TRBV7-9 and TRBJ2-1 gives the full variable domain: DTGVSQNPRHKITKRGQNVTFRCDPISEHNRLYWYRQTLGQGPEFLTYFQNEAQLEKSRLLSDRFSAERPKGSFSTLEIQRTEQGDSAMYLCASSEGLYNEQFFGPGTRLTVL.

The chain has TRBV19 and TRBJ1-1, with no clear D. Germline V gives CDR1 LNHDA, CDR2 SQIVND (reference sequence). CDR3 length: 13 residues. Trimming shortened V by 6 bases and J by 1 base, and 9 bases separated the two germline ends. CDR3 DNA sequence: TGTGCCAGTAGCCCGCCGAGGAACACTGAAGCTTTCTTT. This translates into CASSPPRNTEAFF.

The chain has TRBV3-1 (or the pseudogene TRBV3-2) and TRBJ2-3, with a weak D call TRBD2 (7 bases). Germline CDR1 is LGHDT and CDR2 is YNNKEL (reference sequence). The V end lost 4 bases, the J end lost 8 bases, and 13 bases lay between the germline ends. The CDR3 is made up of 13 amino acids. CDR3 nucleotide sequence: TGTGCCAGCAGCCTCCAACGGGGGGCTACGCAGTATTTT. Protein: CASSLQRGATQYF.

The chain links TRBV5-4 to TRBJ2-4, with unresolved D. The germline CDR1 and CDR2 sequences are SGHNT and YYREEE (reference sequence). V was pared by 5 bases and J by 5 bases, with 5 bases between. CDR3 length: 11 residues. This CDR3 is CASSRENIQYF. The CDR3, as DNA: TGTGCCAGCAGTCGGGAAAACATTCAGTACTTC.

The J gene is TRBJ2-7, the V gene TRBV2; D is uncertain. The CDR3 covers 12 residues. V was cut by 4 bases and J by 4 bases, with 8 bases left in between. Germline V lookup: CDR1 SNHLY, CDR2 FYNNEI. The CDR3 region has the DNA TGTGCCAGCAGTGTGGGCCAGTACGAGCAGTACTTC. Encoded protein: CASSVGQYEQYF. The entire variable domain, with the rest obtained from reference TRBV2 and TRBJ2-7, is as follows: EPEVTQTPSHQVTQMGQEVILRCVPISNHLYFYWYRQILGQKVEFLVSFYNNEISEKSEIFDDQFSVERPDGSNFTLKIRSTKLEDSAMYFCASSVGQYEQYFGPGTRLTVT.

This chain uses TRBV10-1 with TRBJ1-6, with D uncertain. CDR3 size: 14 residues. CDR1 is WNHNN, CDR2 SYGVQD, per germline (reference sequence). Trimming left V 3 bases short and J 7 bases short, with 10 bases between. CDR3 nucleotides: TGCGCCAGCAGTGATAATGGGCACAATTCACCCCTCCACTTT. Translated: CASSDNGHNSPLHF.

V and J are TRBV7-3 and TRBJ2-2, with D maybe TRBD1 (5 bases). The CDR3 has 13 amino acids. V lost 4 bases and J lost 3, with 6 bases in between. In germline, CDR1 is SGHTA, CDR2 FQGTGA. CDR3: CASSWGDTGELFF. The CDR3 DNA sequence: TGTGCCAGCAGCTGGGGCGACACCGGGGAGCTGTTTTTT.

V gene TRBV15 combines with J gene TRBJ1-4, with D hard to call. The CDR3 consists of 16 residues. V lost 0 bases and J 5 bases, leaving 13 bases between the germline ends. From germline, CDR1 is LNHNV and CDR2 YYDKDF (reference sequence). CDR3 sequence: CATSRDVPGSNEKLFF. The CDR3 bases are TGTGCCACCAGCAGAGATGTCCCGGGGTCGAATGAAAAACTGTTTTTT.

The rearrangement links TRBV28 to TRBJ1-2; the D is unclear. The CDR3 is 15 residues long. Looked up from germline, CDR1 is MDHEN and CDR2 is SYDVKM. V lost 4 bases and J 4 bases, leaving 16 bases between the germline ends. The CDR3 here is CASSSARKILYGYTF. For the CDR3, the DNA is TGTGCCAGCAGTTCAGCCCGGAAAATCCTCTATGGCTACACCTTC.

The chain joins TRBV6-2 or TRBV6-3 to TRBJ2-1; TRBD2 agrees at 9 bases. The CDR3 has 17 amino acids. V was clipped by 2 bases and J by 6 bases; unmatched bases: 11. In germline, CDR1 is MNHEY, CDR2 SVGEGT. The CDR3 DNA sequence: TGTGCCAGCAGTTACACATTTAGCGGGAGAGTGACCAATGAGCAGTTCTTC. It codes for CASSYTFSGRVTNEQFF.

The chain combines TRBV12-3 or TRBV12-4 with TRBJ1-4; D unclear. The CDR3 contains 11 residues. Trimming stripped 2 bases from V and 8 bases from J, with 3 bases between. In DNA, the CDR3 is TGTGCCAGCAGTTTAAGGGAAAAACTGTTTTTT. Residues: CASSLREKLFF.

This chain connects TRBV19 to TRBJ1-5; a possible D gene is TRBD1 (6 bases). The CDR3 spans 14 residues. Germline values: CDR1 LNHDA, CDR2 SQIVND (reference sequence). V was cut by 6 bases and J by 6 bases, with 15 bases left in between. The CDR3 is CASRPTTGSQPQHF. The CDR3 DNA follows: TGTGCCAGTAGGCCGACGACAGGTAGTCAGCCCCAGCATTTT.

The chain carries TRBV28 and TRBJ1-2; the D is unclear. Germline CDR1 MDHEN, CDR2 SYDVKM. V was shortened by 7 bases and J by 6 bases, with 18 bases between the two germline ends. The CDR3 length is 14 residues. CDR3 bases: TGTGCCAGCATATGGACGGGCAGGATGGATGGCTACACCTTC. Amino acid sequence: CASIWTGRMDGYTF.

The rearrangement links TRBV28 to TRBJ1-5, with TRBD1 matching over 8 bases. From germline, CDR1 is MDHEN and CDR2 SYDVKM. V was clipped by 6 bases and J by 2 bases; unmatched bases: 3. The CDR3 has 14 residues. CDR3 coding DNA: TGTGCCAGCAGCCAGACAGGGGGCAATCAGCCCCAGCATTTT. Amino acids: CASSQTGGNQPQHF. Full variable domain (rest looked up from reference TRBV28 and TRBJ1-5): DVKVTQSSRYLVKRTGEKVFLECVQDMDHENMFWYRQDPGLGLRLIYFSYDVKMKEKGDIPEGYSVSREKKERFSLILESASTNQTSMYLCASSQTGGNQPQHFGDGTRLSIL.

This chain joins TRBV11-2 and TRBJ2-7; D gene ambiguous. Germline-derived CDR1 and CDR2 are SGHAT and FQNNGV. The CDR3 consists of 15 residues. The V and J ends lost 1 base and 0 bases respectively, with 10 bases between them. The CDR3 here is CASSLVPRNSYEQYF. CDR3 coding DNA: TGTGCCAGCAGCTTAGTCCCTAGGAACTCCTACGAGCAGTACTTC.